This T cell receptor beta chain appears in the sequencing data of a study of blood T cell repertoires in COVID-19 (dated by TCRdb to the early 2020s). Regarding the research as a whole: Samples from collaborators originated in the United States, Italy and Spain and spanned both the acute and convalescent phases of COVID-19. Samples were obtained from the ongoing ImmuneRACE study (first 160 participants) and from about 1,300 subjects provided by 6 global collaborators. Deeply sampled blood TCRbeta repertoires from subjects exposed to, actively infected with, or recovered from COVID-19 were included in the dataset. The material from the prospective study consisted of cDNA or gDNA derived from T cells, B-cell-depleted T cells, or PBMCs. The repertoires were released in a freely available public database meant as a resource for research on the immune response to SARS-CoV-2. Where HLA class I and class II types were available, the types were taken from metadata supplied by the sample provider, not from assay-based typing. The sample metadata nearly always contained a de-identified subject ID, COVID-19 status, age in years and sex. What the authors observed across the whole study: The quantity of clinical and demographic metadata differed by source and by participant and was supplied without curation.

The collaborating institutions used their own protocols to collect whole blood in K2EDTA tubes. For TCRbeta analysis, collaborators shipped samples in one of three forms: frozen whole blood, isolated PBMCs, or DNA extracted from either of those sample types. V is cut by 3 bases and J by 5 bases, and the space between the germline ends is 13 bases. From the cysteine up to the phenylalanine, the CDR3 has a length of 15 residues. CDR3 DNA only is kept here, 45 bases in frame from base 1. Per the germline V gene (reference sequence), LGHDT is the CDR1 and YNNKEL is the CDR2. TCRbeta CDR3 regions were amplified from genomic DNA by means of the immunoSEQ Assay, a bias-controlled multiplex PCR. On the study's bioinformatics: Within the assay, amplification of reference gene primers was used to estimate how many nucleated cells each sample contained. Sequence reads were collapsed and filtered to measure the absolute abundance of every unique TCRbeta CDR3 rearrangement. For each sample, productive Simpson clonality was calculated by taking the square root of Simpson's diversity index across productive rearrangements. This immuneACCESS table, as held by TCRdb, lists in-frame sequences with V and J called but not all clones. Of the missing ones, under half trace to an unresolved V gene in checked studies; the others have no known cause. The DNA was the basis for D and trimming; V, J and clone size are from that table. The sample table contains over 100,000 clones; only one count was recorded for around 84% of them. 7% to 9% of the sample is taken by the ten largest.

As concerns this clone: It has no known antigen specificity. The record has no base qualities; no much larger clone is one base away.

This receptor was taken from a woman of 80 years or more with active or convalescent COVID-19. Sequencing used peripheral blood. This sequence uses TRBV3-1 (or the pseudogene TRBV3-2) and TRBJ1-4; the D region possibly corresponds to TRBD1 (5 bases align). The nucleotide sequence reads TGTGCCAGCAGCCAGGCGCAGGGAGGGAATGAAAAACTGTTTTTT. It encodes CASSQAQGGNEKLFF.